This T cell receptor (beta chain) is from a study of T cells in Graves' hyperthyroidism and ophthalmopathy. Overall study context: Prior to any treatment, at the point of initial diagnosis, peripheral blood was collected. Study-wide findings and caveats: In the blood, most expanded thyroid clonotypes above 0.001 appeared as well.

Diagnosis rested on symptoms, serum thyroxine and TRAb, thyroid ultrasound, and orbital computed tomography. The investigators amplified TCR beta CDR3 regions from RNA transcripts. HTBI primers drove first-round RT-PCR of the TCR CDR3. TCRdb redid the calling of the multiplex PCR reads with MiXCR, one entry per CDR3 protein. The sample has about 300,000 distinct CDR3 sequences; around 17% are singletons. This clonotype was found a few times. Its antigen is unidentified. Being one base from a much bigger clone, this may be a read error. Germline V gives CDR1 SGHTA, CDR2 FQGTGA. This CDR3 has 14 residues.

Sequenced sample: blood. This clonotype was obtained from a man aged 25 to 40 with Graves' hyperthyroidism. The chain carries TRBV7-3 and TRBJ2-3; no clear D. TRBJ1-5 explains the end of the DNA better; the J call may be wrong. CDR3 region: CASSEGLGTDTQHF. CDR3 DNA: TGTGCCAGCAGCGAGGGCTTGGGAACAGATACGCAGCATTTT.